Below, one T cell receptor beta chain is given with its context. TCRdb reprocessed the PCR reads with MiXCR, giving one entry per CDR3 protein. This table holds 15,000 to 20,000 distinct CDR3 sequences, 35% to 55% found once. These data originate in a study of tumor-infiltrating lymphocytes in oesophageal squamous cell carcinoma. Material: blood. The receptor was isolated from a female donor with esophageal squamous cell carcinoma.

CDR3: CASSPNPGVSSYEQYF. Here the CDR3 DNA reads TGCGCCAGCAGCCCGAACCCAGGGGTTAGCTCCTACGAGCAGTACTTC. The chain couples TRBV5-1 to TRBJ1-2, with D possibly TRBD1 on 6 matching bases. The J call may not be correct, given that the DNA end is closer to TRBJ2-7. Germline V gene lookup returns CDR1 SGHRS and CDR2 YFSETQ. There are 16 residues in the CDR3.